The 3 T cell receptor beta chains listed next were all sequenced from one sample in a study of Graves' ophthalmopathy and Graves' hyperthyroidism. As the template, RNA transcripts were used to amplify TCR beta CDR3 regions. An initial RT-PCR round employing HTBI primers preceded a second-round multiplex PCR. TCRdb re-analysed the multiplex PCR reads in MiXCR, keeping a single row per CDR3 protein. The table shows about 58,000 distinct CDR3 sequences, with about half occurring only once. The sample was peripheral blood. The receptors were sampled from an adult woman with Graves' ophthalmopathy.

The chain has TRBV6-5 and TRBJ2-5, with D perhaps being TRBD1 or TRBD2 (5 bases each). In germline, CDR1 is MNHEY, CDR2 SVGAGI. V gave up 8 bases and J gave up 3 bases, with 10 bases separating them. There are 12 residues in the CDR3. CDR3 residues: CASRDGEETQYF. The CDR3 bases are TGTGCCAGCCGGGACGGGGAAGAGACCCAGTACTTC.

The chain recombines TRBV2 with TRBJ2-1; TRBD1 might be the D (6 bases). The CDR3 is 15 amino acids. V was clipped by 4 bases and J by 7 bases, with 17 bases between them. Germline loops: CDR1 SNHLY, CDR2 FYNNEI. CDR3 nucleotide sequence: TGTGCCAGCAGTGTAGCGAGGACAGCCGAGAATGAGCAGTTCTTC. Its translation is CASSVARTAENEQFF.

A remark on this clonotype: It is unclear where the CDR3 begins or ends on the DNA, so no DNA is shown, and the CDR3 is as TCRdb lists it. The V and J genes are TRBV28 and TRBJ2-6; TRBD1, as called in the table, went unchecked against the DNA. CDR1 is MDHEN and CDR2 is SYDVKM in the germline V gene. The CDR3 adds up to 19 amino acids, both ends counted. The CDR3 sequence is CASSFTWGGGSSGANVVTF.